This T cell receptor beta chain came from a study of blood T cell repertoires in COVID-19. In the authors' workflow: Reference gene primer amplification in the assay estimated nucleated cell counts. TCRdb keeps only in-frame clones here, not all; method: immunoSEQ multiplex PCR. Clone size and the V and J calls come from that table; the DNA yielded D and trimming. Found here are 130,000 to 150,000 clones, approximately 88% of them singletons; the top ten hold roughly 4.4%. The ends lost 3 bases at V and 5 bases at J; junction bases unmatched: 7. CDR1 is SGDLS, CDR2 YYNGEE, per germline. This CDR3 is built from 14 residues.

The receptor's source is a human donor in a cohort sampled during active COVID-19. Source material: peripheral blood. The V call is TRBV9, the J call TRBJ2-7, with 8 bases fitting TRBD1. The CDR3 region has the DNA TGTGCCAGCAGCGCACCAGGGGGCCGCGACGAGCAGTACTTC. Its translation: CASSAPGGRDEQYF.